One sample yielded the 22 T cell receptor beta chains listed below, sequenced in a study of beta chain features in type 1 diabetes. These receptors lack a known antigen. Sequenced material consisted of expressed TCRB transcripts (all of the isolated RNA was reverse transcribed). Profiling relied on immunoSEQ multiplex PCR, and the TCRdb table lists in-frame clones only, not all of them. Of about 340,000 clones in the sample, around 9.7% were seen once. Study-level results: Among patients with Type 1 diabetes, TCRB CDR3s were moderately but significantly shorter in every one of the four CD4+ subsets.

The sequenced sample was central memory CD4+ T cells from blood. These receptors were obtained from a man aged 25-40 years with type 1 diabetes.

The chain carries TRBV5-6 and TRBJ2-6, with D tentatively TRBD1 (6 bases). CDR1 is SGHDT and CDR2 is YYEEEE in the germline V gene. V shed 2 bases and J shed 4 bases, with 13 bases lying between them. This CDR3 region has 16 residues. The CDR3 here is CASSLRQAEGANVLTF. CDR3 DNA: TGTGCCAGCAGCTTAAGACAGGCAGAAGGGGCCAACGTCCTGACTTTC.

The chain employs TRBV30 and TRBJ2-7; TRBD1 is a possible D gene (5 bases). V was clipped by 2 bases and J by 2 bases, with 10 bases between them. The CDR3 extends over 13 amino acids. From germline, CDR1 is GTSNPN and CDR2 SVGIG (reference sequence). CDR3 nucleotides: TGTGCCTGGAGTAGGGGCAAAGCCTACGAGCAGTACTTC. It codes for CAWSRGKAYEQYF.

This clone has more than one count but fewer than ten. The chain carries TRBV5-1 and TRBJ2-7; D gene uncertain. The CDR3 has 14 amino acids. V shed 2 bases and J shed 2 bases, with 11 bases lying between them. The V gene's germline CDR1 is SGHRS and CDR2 YFSETQ. CDR3 sequence: CASSFKSEPYEQYF. The CDR3, as DNA: TGCGCCAGCAGCTTTAAGTCGGAACCCTACGAGCAGTACTTC.

The V and J genes are TRBV7-8 and TRBJ2-3, with 10 bases fitting TRBD2. This CDR3 comprises 15 residues. CDR1 and CDR2 (germline): SGHVS, FQNEAQ. With 4 bases clipped from V and 3 bases from J, the junction kept 4 bases outside the gene matches. The CDR3: CASSWSGGATDTQYF. In DNA, the CDR3 is TGTGCCAGCAGCTGGAGCGGGGGGGCGACAGATACGCAGTATTTT.

This clone came up a few times. This sequence joins TRBV9 and TRBJ2-7, with a tentative D call TRBD1 (5 bases). The CDR3 is 16 residues long. Trimming took 2 bases from V and 2 from J, leaving 17 bases between them. Germline V lookup: CDR1 SGDLS, CDR2 YYNGEE. The CDR3 sequence is CASSVDLQVAPYEQYF. CDR3 nucleotides: TGTGCCAGCAGCGTTGACTTACAGGTCGCCCCCTACGAGCAGTACTTC. Full variable domain (outside the CDR3, taken from reference TRBV9 and TRBJ2-7): DSGVTQTPKHLITATGQRVTLRCSPRSGDLSVYWYQQSLDQGLQFLIQYYNGEERAKGNILERFSAQQFPDLHSELNLSSLELGDSALYFCASSVDLQVAPYEQYFGPGTRLTVT.

This CDR3 is CASRAGQGGYNEQFF. Here the CDR3 DNA reads TGCGCCAGCAGGGCGGGGCAGGGAGGCTACAATGAGCAGTTCTTC. The gene calls are TRBV10-2 and TRBJ2-1; a weak D match, TRBD2 (6 bases). Germline V gene lookup returns CDR1 WSHSY and CDR2 SAAADI. This CDR3 is 15 amino acids long. V gave up 6 bases and J gave up 3 bases, with 15 bases separating them.

This chain uses TRBV28 with TRBJ1-2; the D gene is possibly TRBD1 (6 bases). V was pared by 4 bases and J by 4 bases, with 13 bases between. CDR1 is MDHEN and CDR2 is SYDVKM in the germline V gene. The CDR3 is 14 residues long. This CDR3 is CASSSMSGVYGYTF. The CDR3 nucleotides read TGTGCCAGCAGTTCCATGTCAGGGGTCTATGGCTACACCTTC.

The chain is built from TRBV9 and TRBJ2-1; D is ambiguous. Germline loops: CDR1 SGDLS, CDR2 YYNGEE. Deletions cut 4 bases from V and 5 bases from J, with 10 bases between. This CDR3 is built from 13 residues. The CDR3 loop is CASSPRINNEQFF. CDR3 DNA sequence: TGTGCCAGCAGCCCCCGAATAAACAATGAGCAGTTCTTC.

In its sample, this clone was seen many times. The chain joins TRBV28 to TRBJ2-7; 8 bases line up with TRBD1. The V gene's germline CDR1 is MDHEN and CDR2 SYDVKM. CDR3 length equals 14 residues. V trimming: 7 bases; J trimming: 1 base; junction bases outside the gene matches: 6. CDR3 in amino acids: CASTSGQASYEQYF. Written as DNA, the CDR3 is TGTGCCAGCACCTCGGGACAGGCTTCCTACGAGCAGTACTTC.

This clone appeared a few times. CDR3: CASSQNGQIYGYTF. The CDR3 DNA reads as TGTGCCAGCAGTCAAAACGGACAGATCTATGGCTACACCTTC. The V gene is TRBV6-5, the J gene TRBJ1-2; tentative D call: TRBD1 (6 bases). The germline V gene has CDR1 MNHEY and CDR2 SVGAGI. V dropped 5 bases and J dropped 4 bases, with 14 bases sitting between them. The CDR3 runs to 14 residues.

This clone occurred a few times. V usage is TRBV28 and J usage is TRBJ1-6; D uncertain. With 6 bases removed from V and 3 bases from J, the gap between germline ends came to 3 bases. Germline loops: CDR1 MDHEN, CDR2 SYDVKM. The CDR3 is 12 amino acids. In nucleotides, the CDR3 is TGTGCCAGCAGGGACTATAATTCACCCCTCCACTTT. As protein: CASRDYNSPLHF.

J is TRBJ2-6 and V is TRBV2; TRBD1 agrees at 9 bases. With 7 bases clipped from V and 1 base from J, the junction kept 5 bases outside the gene matches. The CDR3 is made up of 16 amino acids. Per the germline V gene, CDR1 is SNHLY and CDR2 is FYNNEI. The DNA for the CDR3 is TGTGCCAGCATCCGGGACAGGGCATCTGGGGCCAACGTCCTGACTTTC. Translation gives CASIRDRASGANVLTF.

This chain links TRBV20-1 with TRBJ2-7; D is ambiguous. Germline V gene sequence: CDR1 DFQATT, CDR2 SNEGSKA (reference sequence). The V end was cut by 2 bases, the J end by 7 bases, with 9 bases between. The CDR3 has 11 amino acids. The CDR3 nucleotides are TGCAGTGCTAGAACGGCGGTAGAGCAGTACTTC. The encoded protein is CSARTAVEQYF.

A note on this clone: The junction departs from germline at one end; a sequencing error may be responsible. The rearrangement joins TRBV7-7 to TRBJ2-3; 12 bases line up with TRBD2. Germline loops: CDR1 SSHAT, CDR2 FNYEAQ (reference sequence). This CDR3 region has 16 residues. The CDR3 nucleotides read TGTGCTAGCAGCCCTCGACTAGCGGGGGACCCAGGGGGGCAGTATTTT. Its translation: CASSPRLAGDPGGQYF.

In its sample, this clone was seen a few times. The chain recombines TRBV9 with TRBJ1-3; 12 bases match TRBD1. There are 17 residues in the CDR3. V lost 0 bases, J lost 0 bases, and 1 base stayed unmatched. Per the germline V gene, CDR1 is SGDLS and CDR2 is YYNGEE. The CDR3 bases are TGTGCCAGCAGCGTAGGGGGACAGGGGGCCTCTGGAAACACCATATATTTT. It codes for CASSVGGQGASGNTIYF.

This clone was detected only a few times. CDR3 sequence: CASRFDRDSNQPQHF. Here the CDR3 DNA reads TGTGCCAGTAGATTTGACAGGGACAGCAATCAGCCCCAGCATTTT. The rearrangement joins TRBV19 to TRBJ1-5; 7 nucleotides line up with TRBD1. V shed 6 bases and J 1 base; nucleotides not matched to a gene: 6. The CDR3 length is 15 residues. CDR1 and CDR2 from the germline V gene are LNHDA and SQIVND (reference sequence).

This clone has a handful of counts. The rearrangement links TRBV30 to TRBJ1-1; D gene uncertain. Trimming shortened V by 3 bases and J by 8 bases, and 13 bases separated the two germline ends. Per germline, CDR1 GTSNPN and CDR2 SVGIG (reference sequence). The CDR3 extends over 12 amino acids. Here the CDR3 reads CAWRAGRLEAFF. The CDR3 DNA reads as TGTGCCTGGAGGGCCGGCCGTCTAGAAGCTTTCTTT.

This chain joins TRBV19 and TRBJ2-6, with D possibly being TRBD1 or TRBD2 (5 bases each). Trimming pared 5 bases from V and 0 bases from J, leaving 17 bases between. From germline, CDR1 is LNHDA and CDR2 SQIVND (reference sequence). The CDR3 is made up of 18 amino acids. The CDR3 sequence is CASSPHGDQSSGANVLTF. CDR3 in DNA: TGTGCCAGTAGTCCTCACGGGGACCAGAGCTCTGGGGCCAACGTCCTGACTTTC.

This clone was counted a few times. This chain uses TRBV27 with TRBJ2-5; 13 nucleotides agree with TRBD2. This CDR3 is built from 15 residues. The germline CDR1 and CDR2 sequences are MNHEY and SMNVEV (reference sequence). The V and J ends lost 6 bases and 3 bases, in that order; junction bases with no gene match: 4. CDR3 sequence reads: CASSPGLAGKETQYF. The CDR3 nucleotides read TGTGCCAGCAGCCCGGGACTAGCGGGGAAAGAGACCCAGTACTTC.

The V call is TRBV6-5, the J call TRBJ1-2, with unresolved D. This CDR3 spans 11 amino acids. Germline V gene data show CDR1 as MNHEY and CDR2 as SVGAGI. V was shortened by 6 bases and J by 3 bases, with 5 bases between the two germline ends. The CDR3 DNA follows: TGTGCCAGCAGAAGGGACTATGGCTACACCTTC. It encodes CASRRDYGYTF.

This chain joins TRBV4-3 and TRBJ1-6, with D perhaps TRBD1 (5 bases). V lost 5 bases and J lost 7, with 18 bases in between. Germline V gives CDR1 LGHNA, CDR2 YSLEER. This CDR3 has 16 amino acids. The CDR3 nucleotides are TGCGCCAGCAGCTACCGTGGCGGGGCGGAAAATTCACCCCTCCACTTT. This sequence encodes CASSYRGGAENSPLHF.

J is TRBJ2-1 and V is TRBV6-4, with 8 bases matching TRBD2. Germline trimming cut 8 bases from V and 6 bases from J; bases unmatched to any gene: 15. The germline gives CDR1 MRHNA, CDR2 SNTAGT. This CDR3 is built from 16 residues. In DNA form, the CDR3 reads TGTGCCAGCCAAACGGGCGGGGGGAGCCTACCCAATGAGCAGTTCTTC. It is translated as CASQTGGGSLPNEQFF.